This is a list of T cell receptor beta chains from one sample in a study of cytomegalovirus exposure and HLA in healthy donors. Some clones are missing from TCRdb's copy, which holds only in-frame ones; the method was immunoSEQ multiplex PCR. Of some 80,000 clones in the sample, around 82% were seen once. Sequencing input: PBMCs. All receptors derive from a middle-aged man in good health and CMV-seronegative. The CDR3 runs from the conserved cysteine through the conserved F or W. A D gene is named only where the DNA matches it firmly. A clone size is listed for some rows: how often the clone was seen (once, few, many), or a class if it is expanded.

>TRBV5-6|TRBD2|-|TRBJ2-5
TGTGCCAGCAGCTTGGTGGTGGGACTAGCGGAAAAGCAAGAGACCCAGTACTTC
CASSLVVGLAEKQETQYF
>TRBV7-3|TRBD1|once|TRBJ2-2
TGTGCCAGCAGCTTCGACAGGGACACCGGGGAGCTGTTTTTT
CASSFDRDTGELFF
>TRBV6-5|TRBD1|once|TRBJ1-1
TGTGCCAGCAGTTATTGGACAGGGCAGAACACTGAAGCTTTCTTT
CASSYWTGQNTEAFF
>TRBV18|-|-|TRBJ1-2
TGTGCCAGCTCCCAAGGACAGAACTATGGCTACACCTTC
CASSQGQNYGYTF
>TRBV5-1|-|-|TRBJ1-4
TGCGCCAGCAGCTCGGGGGTGACCAATGAAAAACTGTTTTTT
CASSSGVTNEKLFF
>TRBV6-5|-|-|TRBJ1-5
TGTGCCAGCAGTTACGACGGACAGACGAATCAGCCCCAGCATTTT
CASSYDGQTNQPQHF
>TRBV11-3|TRBD1|-|TRBJ1-1
TGTGCCAGCAGCTCCGACAGGGTTGAAGCTTTCTTT
CASSSDRVEAFF
>TRBV30|TRBD1|-|TRBJ1-2
TGTGCCTGGAGCGACAGGGGGTGGCATGGCTACACCTTC
CAWSDRGWHGYTF
>TRBV2|TRBD1|-|TRBJ1-1
TGTGCCAGCAGGGACAGGGGGAACACTGAAGCTTTCTTT
CASRDRGNTEAFF
>TRBV5-6|-|-|TRBJ2-7
TGTGCCAGCAGCCGAGCGGGCAGGGAAAGCTACGAGCAGTACTTC
CASSRAGRESYEQYF
>TRBV18|-|-|TRBJ1-6
TGTGCCAGCTCACCACCATCCACCGGTCGGCCCCCAGGGGCCCTAAGCCCCCACTTT
CASSPPSTGRPPGALSPHF
>TRBV11-2|-|-|TRBJ1-4
TGTGCCAGCAGCTTATATGCCGCCGGTTCAACTAATGAAAAACTGTTTTTT
CASSLYAAGSTNEKLFF
>TRBV7-9|TRBD1|-|TRBJ2-5
TGTGCCAGCAGCTTGAAGCCGGGACAGGGGCAAGAGACCCAGTACTTC
CASSLKPGQGQETQYF
>TRBV7-2|-|once|TRBJ2-7
TGTGCCAGCAGCTCCCGGGATAGGATCCCTGGCGAGCAGTACTTC
CASSSRDRIPGEQYF
>TRBV5-1|TRBD1|-|TRBJ2-7
TGCGCCAGCAGCTGGAGGACAGGGGGCGAGCAGTACTTC
CASSWRTGGEQYF
>TRBV10-3|-|-|TRBJ2-1
TGTGCCATCAGCAGGGACGGACAGAGAGTTATCAATGAGCAGTTCTTC
CAISRDGQRVINEQFF
>TRBV7-8|TRBD2|few|TRBJ2-2
TGTGCCAGCAGCCCGACGGGTAGCGGGGGAGGGCGGGAGCTGTTTTTT
CASSPTGSGGGRELFF
>TRBV9|-|-|TRBJ1-2
TGTGCCAGCAGCGGACCCGGGTTCGGCTATGGCTACACCTTC
CASSGPGFGYGYTF
>TRBV5-1|-|-|TRBJ1-5
TGCGCCAGCAGCTTGGTGGACAGAAGGATGAGGAGCAATCAGCCCCAGCATTTT
CASSLVDRRMRSNQPQHF
>TRBV19|-|-|TRBJ2-7
TGTGCCAGTAGTAAAGCGGCAGGGGTCCCCTACGAGCAGTACTTC
CASSKAAGVPYEQYF
>TRBV19|-|-|TRBJ1-4
TGTGCCACCCACAAAGAAAAACTGTTTTTT
CATHKEKLFF
>TRBV19|-|-|TRBJ2-2
TGTGCCAGTAGTATCCGGGAATGGACCGGGGAGCTGTTTTTT
CASSIREWTGELFF
>TRBV28|TRBD1|-|TRBJ1-2
TGTGCCAGCAGTACTACAGACAGGGTCAATGGCTACACCTTC
CASSTTDRVNGYTF
>TRBV6-5|TRBD1|-|TRBJ1-2
TGTGCCAGCAGTTACACGACAGGGACTGGCTACACCTTC
CASSYTTGTGYTF
>TRBV11-2|-|few|TRBJ1-5
TGTGCCAGCAGTAAAAACCAGGGAGGGGGATTGGGGAGCAATCAGCCCCAGCATTTT
CASSKNQGGGLGSNQPQHF
>TRBV7-2|-|-|TRBJ1-3
TGTGCCAGCAGCTTAATGGGGGGAGGTGGAAACACCATATATTTT
CASSLMGGGGNTIYF
>TRBV7-2|TRBD1|-|TRBJ2-7
TGTGCCAGCAGCTTAAGACAGGGTGATGCTGTCGAGCAGTACTTC
CASSLRQGDAVEQYF
>TRBV18|TRBD1|-|TRBJ2-1
TGTGCCAGCTCACCACGGAGACAGGGGGCGCAAAATGAGCAGTTCTTC
CASSPRRQGAQNEQFF
>TRBV5-1|TRBD2|-|TRBJ2-5
TGCGCCAGCAGCTCCGGCGGGGGGACACACCAAGAGACCCAGTACTTC
CASSSGGGTHQETQYF
>TRBV13|TRBD2|-|TRBJ2-7
TGTGCCAGCAGCCTGAGCGGGGCCCCGTCCTACGAGCAGTACTTC
CASSLSGAPSYEQYF
>TRBV19|TRBD2|once|TRBJ2-7
TGTGCCAGTAGAGCGCTAGCGGGGAGCTCCTACGAGCAGTACTTC
CASRALAGSSYEQYF
>TRBV7-2|TRBD2|-|TRBJ2-1
TGTGCCAGCAGCACTAGCGGGGGGGCCATTGAGCAGTTCTTC
CASSTSGGAIEQFF
>TRBV15|TRBD1|-|TRBJ2-7
TGTGCCACCAGCAGAGATGGACAGGGGACCTACGAGCAGTACTTC
CATSRDGQGTYEQYF
>TRBV11-2|-|-|TRBJ2-1
TGTGCCAGCAGCTTAGTGGGGGTGACTAGACCCGTTGAGCAGTTCTTC
CASSLVGVTRPVEQFF
>TRBV7-9|-|-|TRBJ2-4
TGTGCCAGCAGCTTAGTAGGGGGAGCCAAAAACATTCAGTACTTC
CASSLVGGAKNIQYF
>TRBV5-1|TRBD1|-|TRBJ2-7
TGCGCCAGCAGTCCCGACAGGGAAAGCTCCTACGAGCAGTACTTC
CASSPDRESSYEQYF
>TRBV7-9|-|-|TRBJ1-1
TGTGCCAGCAGCGCTTCAGGGCAAGGGACTGAAGCTTTCTTT
CASSASGQGTEAFF
>TRBV7-3|-|-|TRBJ2-1
TGTGCCAGCAGCTTAAGAAAGAGCTCCTACAATGAGCAGTTCTTC
CASSLRKSSYNEQFF
>TRBV7-9|TRBD1|once|TRBJ2-7
TGTGCCAGCACCTTCTCCGGGACAGGTCCCGGCGAGCAGTACTTC
CASTFSGTGPGEQYF
>TRBV5-1|TRBD1|-|TRBJ1-5
TGCGCCAGCAGCCCGGACAGGGGTAGCAATCAGCCCCAGCATTTT
CASSPDRGSNQPQHF
>TRBV5-1|TRBD2|-|TRBJ2-1
TGCTCCAGCACTGTTTGGGGGGGGGCCTACAATGAGCAGTTCTTC
CSSTVWGGAYNEQFF